Shown below are 26 T cell receptor beta chains from a single sample sequenced in a study of regulatory T cells in long-lasting Graves disease. Building the TCR beta libraries relied on iRepertoire HTBI primers, and CDR3 regions underwent Arm-PCR. Each CDR3 protein is one row after TCRdb ran MiXCR on the multiplex PCR reads. The sample records approximately 400,000 distinct CDR3 sequences, over 14% being singletons. Time point indicated: newly diagnosed GD, antithyroid drugs for less than 3 months. The TCR library was made from RNA that had been extracted from PBMCs in TRIzol. The sample was also linked to a second study, of T cells in Graves' hyperthyroidism and ophthalmopathy.

Sequences were derived from peripheral blood mononuclear cells (PBMCs), sampled at new diagnosis, from a patient treated with antithyroid drugs. These receptor sequences come from a middle-aged woman with Graves disease.

Ten or more counts support this clonotype. This chain uses TRBV28 with TRBJ2-7; 7 bases are a match to TRBD2. The germline V gene has CDR1 MDHEN and CDR2 SYDVKM. The CDR3 totals 16 residues. J lost 0 bases, V lost 3 bases, and 8 bases had no gene match. The CDR3 DNA reads TGTGCCAGCAGTTTTCTTTTGGCTAGCGGCTCCTACGAGCAGTACTTC. Encoded protein: CASSFLLASGSYEQYF.

V gene TRBV3-1 combines with J gene TRBJ2-1, with D possibly matching TRBD2 (5 bases). V lost 2 bases and J lost 0, with 14 bases in between. This CDR3 spans 17 amino acids. Germline V lookup: CDR1 LGHDT, CDR2 YNNKEL (reference sequence). CDR3 protein: CASSQRTAYSSYNEQFF. The CDR3 nucleotides read TGTGCCAGCAGCCAACGGACTGCCTATAGCTCCTACAATGAGCAGTTCTTC.

In this sample, this clonotype turned up a few times. A clone one base away is much larger, so this may be a read error. Here the CDR3 reads CASSYSQGAGGTQYF. The CDR3 DNA reads TGTGCCAGCAGTTACTCACAGGGGGCAGGGGGGACCCAGTACTTC. V usage is TRBV6-9 and J usage is TRBJ2-5, with 9 bases aligning to TRBD1. The trim removed 3 bases at V and 7 bases at J, leaving 9 bases unmatched. The CDR3 runs 15 residues. The germline CDR1 and CDR2 sequences are MNHGY and SVAAGI.

This clonotype was counted at least ten times. The chain uses TRBV11-2 and TRBJ2-7; TRBD1 might be the D (6 bases). The CDR3 loop spans 14 amino acids. V was trimmed by 5 bases and J by 4 bases, leaving 15 bases between them. The germline CDR1 and CDR2 sequences are SGHAT and FQNNGV. CDR3 region: CASSPGRQGYEQYF. The CDR3 DNA sequence: TGTGCCAGCAGCCCGGGAAGGCAGGGGTACGAGCAGTACTTC.

There are many counts of this clonotype. The chain uses TRBV19 and TRBJ1-5, with no clear D. This CDR3 is 17 amino acids long. Germline V gene lookup returns CDR1 LNHDA and CDR2 SQIVND (reference sequence). Deletions cut 2 bases from V and 5 bases from J, with 19 bases between. The DNA for the CDR3 is TGTGCCAGTAGTATATGGGCAGACCTCTCCTACGATCAGCCCCAGCATTTT. Protein product: CASSIWADLSYDQPQHF.

In the case of this clonotype: One end of the junction does not line up with germline, which may come from a read error. The CDR3, as DNA: TGTGCCAGCAGTTTACGCGGGGGAGTTGTCCCCTACGAGCAATACTTC. This codes for CASSLRGGVVPYEQYF. This chain uses TRBV27 with TRBJ2-7; 7 bases fit TRBD2. Germline loops: CDR1 MNHEY, CDR2 SMNVEV (reference sequence). The CDR3 totals 16 residues.

This clonotype was observed many times. The genes are TRBV27 and TRBJ2-1; 12 bases match TRBD2. The J segment lost 10 bases and the V segment lost 0 bases, leaving 7 bases of the junction unmatched. Germline loops: CDR1 MNHEY, CDR2 SMNVEV (reference sequence). The CDR3 is made up of 16 amino acids. CDR3 in amino acids: CASSLSGLAGGGEQFF. In nucleotides, the CDR3 is TGTGCCAGCAGTTTATCGGGGCTAGCGGGAGGGGGAGAGCAGTTCTTC.

At least ten counts were recorded for this clonotype. This chain uses TRBV28 with TRBJ1-2, with 9 bases lining up with TRBD1. Germline V gene lookup returns CDR1 MDHEN and CDR2 SYDVKM. The CDR3 spans 15 residues. Trimming removed 4 bases from V and 4 bases from J; junction bases left unmatched: 7. CDR3 nucleotide sequence: TGTGCCAGCAGTTCTACGGGACAGGGACTCTATGGCTACACCTTC. It encodes CASSSTGQGLYGYTF.

The table lists this clonotype with many counts. V and J are TRBV2 and TRBJ1-1; D gene unclear. Looked up from germline, CDR1 is SNHLY and CDR2 is FYNNEI. The CDR3 is 16 residues long. The V end was cut by 6 bases, the J end by 4 bases, with 21 bases between. This CDR3 reads CASRAPTARLGTEAFF. In DNA form, the CDR3 reads TGTGCCAGCAGGGCCCCAACGGCCCGTTTAGGCACTGAAGCTTTCTTT.

This chain joins TRBV6-2 or TRBV6-3 and TRBJ2-3, with TRBD2 identical over 9 bases. The CDR3 has 15 amino acids. The germline V gene encodes CDR1 MNHEY and CDR2 SVGEGT. After removal of 2 bases from V and 7 bases from J, the junction contained 7 bases not matched to a gene. The CDR3 region is CASSYGAGGGNTQYF. In nucleotides, the CDR3 is TGTGCCAGCAGTTACGGGGCGGGAGGGGGGAATACGCAGTATTTT.

This clonotype occurred many times. The chain is built from TRBV10-3 and TRBJ1-2, with D perhaps TRBD1 (6 bases). This CDR3 contains 15 residues. Trimming removed 0 bases at V and 5 bases at J, with 13 bases between. Germline V CDR1 and CDR2: ENHRY, SYGVKD. As DNA, the CDR3 is TGTGCCATCAGTGAGTCGGGGCAGGGGAGTTATGGCTACACCTTC. This translates into CAISESGQGSYGYTF.

This clonotype was counted a few times. The chain is built from TRBV15 and TRBJ2-7; D is unclear. The V end was cut by 3 bases, the J end by 0 bases, with 9 bases between. The length of the CDR3 is 14 residues. The V gene's germline CDR1 is LNHNV and CDR2 YYDKDF (reference sequence). Here the CDR3 reads CATSRGLGSYEQYF. CDR3 coding DNA: TGTGCCACCAGCAGGGGGTTGGGCTCCTACGAGCAGTACTTC.

This clonotype was counted ten times or more. The chain recombines TRBV28 with TRBJ1-4; 7 nucleotides match TRBD1. Germline CDR1 is MDHEN and CDR2 is SYDVKM. The CDR3 extends over 15 amino acids. The J segment lost 5 bases and the V segment lost 7 bases, leaving 10 bases of the junction unmatched. CDR3 loop: CASTGGGQQNEKLFF. CDR3 DNA sequence: TGTGCCAGCACTGGCGGGGGACAGCAGAATGAAAAACTGTTTTTT.

This clonotype has at least ten counts. One junction end does not reproduce the germline sequence, and a read error may be involved. The chain recombines TRBV14 with TRBJ2-1; TRBD1 matches at 7 bases. The CDR3 totals 16 residues. CDR1 is SGHDN, CDR2 FVKESK, per germline. CDR3 sequence (DNA): TGTGCCTGCAGCCAAGGTGGGGACAGAGCCTACAATGAGCAGTTCTTC. Translating it yields CACSQGGDRAYNEQFF. Variable domain in full (rest from reference TRBV14 and TRBJ2-1): EAGVTQFPSHSVIEKGQTVTLRCDPISGHDNLYWYRRVMGKEIKFLLHFVKESKQDESGMPNNRFLAERTGGTYSTLKVQPAELEDSGVYFCACSQGGDRAYNEQFFGPGTRLTVL.

There are many counts of this clonotype. The rearrangement links TRBV9 to TRBJ2-7, with TRBD2 identical over 8 bases. CDR1 is SGDLS, CDR2 YYNGEE, per germline. The CDR3 loop spans 15 amino acids. Trimming cost V 2 bases and J 7 bases; bases outside gene matches: 11. The CDR3 protein is CASSVGAGGSSEQYF. The CDR3 coding sequence is TGTGCCAGCAGCGTTGGGGCGGGAGGTTCATCGGAGCAGTACTTC.

This clonotype was counted a few times. J is TRBJ2-7 and V is TRBV6-1; 7 nucleotides align to TRBD1. V lost 8 bases and J lost 4; bases outside the gene matches: 5. The CDR3 contains 12 residues. Germline V gene lookup returns CDR1 MNHNS and CDR2 SASEGT. This chain's CDR3 is CASGRQGYEQYF. DNA for the CDR3: TGTGCCAGCGGACGACAGGGTTACGAGCAGTACTTC.

The sample holds a few counts of this clonotype. The junction does not match germline at one end; this may be a read error. This chain links TRBV28 with TRBJ2-1; maybe TRBD1 (6 bases). The germline CDR1 and CDR2 sequences are MDHEN and SYDVKM. The CDR3 runs to 13 residues. This CDR3 reads CVSSLRAGDEQFF. The CDR3 DNA follows: TGTGTCAGCAGTTTAAGGGCAGGGGATGAGCAGTTCTTC.

This clonotype was detected ten times or more. The CDR3 reads CASSLDYSLTDTQYF. The CDR3 region has the DNA TGTGCCAGCAGCTTAGACTACTCACTCACAGATACGCAGTATTTT. V gene TRBV7-2 combines with J gene TRBJ2-3; D gene unclear. V lost 1 base and J 2 bases, leaving 10 bases between the germline ends. CDR3 size: 15 residues. The germline CDR1 and CDR2 sequences are SGHTA and FQGNSA.

This clonotype occurred many times. The chain uses TRBV12-3 or TRBV12-4 and TRBJ2-7, with D possibly called TRBD1 or TRBD2 (5 bases each). The CDR3 consists of 16 residues. Deletions cut 2 bases from V and 2 bases from J, with 16 bases between. Here the CDR3 DNA reads TGTGCCAGCAGTTTATGGGTCGGGGCCGGGGCCTACGAGCAGTACTTC. Translating gives CASSLWVGAGAYEQYF.

This clonotype turned up a few times. The CDR3 spells CASSLLGASTDTQYF. The CDR3 region has the DNA TGCGCCAGCAGCTTGCTGGGGGCCTCCACAGATACGCAGTATTTT. The chain couples TRBV5-1 to TRBJ2-3, with D possibly being TRBD1 (6 bases). The ends were cut back, 1 base at V and 2 bases at J, with 11 bases in the middle. CDR3 length: 15 residues. Per germline, CDR1 SGHRS and CDR2 YFSETQ.

Points on this clonotype: Just one base apart from a much larger clone, this may be a read error. The chain carries TRBV6-2 or TRBV6-3 and TRBJ2-1; D gene unclear. Per germline, CDR1 MNHEY and CDR2 SVGEGT. There are 11 residues in the CDR3. With 2 bases removed from V and 6 bases from J, the gap between germline ends came to 2 bases. For the CDR3, the DNA is TGTGCCAGCAGTTACGCCAATGAGCAGTTCTTC. Protein sequence: CASSYANEQFF.

The rearrangement joins TRBV6-5 to TRBJ1-1; D is unresolved. Trimming pared 2 bases from V and 3 bases from J, leaving 13 bases between. Germline-derived CDR1 and CDR2 are MNHEY and SVGAGI. CDR3 length: 15 amino acids. CDR3 sequence reads: CASSYGPSGDTEAFF. The CDR3 bases are TGTGCCAGCAGTTACGGTCCCTCGGGAGACACTGAAGCTTTCTTT.

This clonotype occurred many times. V gene TRBV20-1 combines with J gene TRBJ2-2; the match to TRBD2 covers 8 bases. Germline V gene sequence: CDR1 DFQATT, CDR2 SNEGSKA (reference sequence). CDR3 length: 16 residues. The V and J ends lost 1 base and 0 bases, in that order; junction bases with no gene match: 4. CDR3 coding DNA: TGCAGTGCTAGAGTGACTAGCGCCCCGAACACCGGGGAGCTGTTTTTT. Protein product: CSARVTSAPNTGELFF.

This clonotype has ten or more counts. DNA of the CDR3: TGTGCCAGCAGTTTCGGACTAGCGGGAGAATCCTACAATGAGCAGTTCTTC. This codes for CASSFGLAGESYNEQFF. This chain uses TRBV11-1 with TRBJ2-1; TRBD2 aligns across 13 bases. In germline, CDR1 is SGHAT, CDR2 FQDESV (reference sequence). The CDR3 is 17 amino acids. V was clipped by 6 bases and J by 1 base; unmatched bases: 6.

The table lists this clonotype with a few counts. The rearrangement joins TRBV24-1 to TRBJ2-2; D may be TRBD1 (7 bases). The CDR3 spans 15 residues. The V gene's germline CDR1 is KGHDR and CDR2 SFDVKD. V lost 6 bases to trimming and J lost 4 bases, with 14 bases between them. The DNA of the CDR3 is TGTGCCACCAGTTCTGCGGGACAGAGCACCGGGGAGCTGTTTTTT. The encoded protein is CATSSAGQSTGELFF.

This clonotype has a count of ten or more. This CDR3 reads CASSLEGETQYF. In DNA form, the CDR3 reads TGTGCCAGCAGCCTTGAAGGAGAGACCCAGTACTTC. The chain links TRBV12-3 or TRBV12-4 to TRBJ2-5; D call uncertain. V was trimmed by 6 bases and J by 4 bases, leaving 9 bases between them. The CDR3 is 12 amino acids.